The rows below give T cell receptor beta chains drawn from one sample of a study of control samples from healthy donors and cancer patients. Sequencing was performed with immunoSEQ multiplex PCR; in TCRdb, only in-frame clones are kept and a portion is missing. This table has about 130,000 clones, more than 85% appearing once. Source material: PBMCs. The receptors here all came from a man aged 50-59 years with head and neck cancer. Both conserved end residues are part of each CDR3. D genes are given only for firm matches. Clone size is stated in some rows and not others, as once, few, many or a class when expanded.

d_call j_call v_call clone_size cdr3_nt cdr3_aa
TRBD1 TRBJ1-1 TRBV5-1 NA TGCGCCAGCAGCTTGAGGGGGCCCAGCCCCAGGAACACTGAAGCTTTCTTT CASSLRGPSPRNTEAFF
NA TRBJ2-1 TRBV9 NA TGTGCCAGCAGCGCCCAGGGCCAAGGGGGGGATGAGCAGTTCTTC CASSAQGQGGDEQFF
TRBD1 TRBJ1-2 TRBV28 NA TGTGCCAGCAGTTTGACAGGGGATTGGTATGGCTACACCTTC CASSLTGDWYGYTF
NA TRBJ2-1 TRBV7-9 few TGTGCCAGCAACCCCCCGATCCGACAGGCTTCCTACAATGAGCAGTTCTTC CASNPPIRQASYNEQFF
TRBD1 TRBJ2-2 TRBV7-3 NA TGTGCCAGCAGCATGGGACAGCCCGCGAACACCGGGGAGCTGTTTTTT CASSMGQPANTGELFF
NA TRBJ2-7 TRBV21-1 NA TGTGCCAGCAGCAAAGGCAGCCGCGACAGGGTCTCCTACGAGCAGTACTTC CASSKGSRDRVSYEQYF
NA TRBJ2-5 TRBV3-1/TRBV3-2 NA TGTGCCAGCAGCCCATACGGCGGGCGGCAGGGGGAGACCCAGTACTTC CASSPYGGRQGETQYF
TRBD1 TRBJ1-2 TRBV9 NA TGTGCCAGCAGCGCAAGGACAGGGGATGGCTACACCTTC CASSARTGDGYTF
TRBD2 TRBJ2-2 TRBV7-2 NA TGTGCCAGCAGCTTCCGGACTAGCGGGGGGACGAACACCGGGGAGCTGTTTTTT CASSFRTSGGTNTGELFF
NA TRBJ2-2 TRBV4-3 NA TGCGCCAGCAGCCAAATTTGGCCCACCGGGGAGCTGTTTTTT CASSQIWPTGELFF
TRBD2 TRBJ2-7 TRBV12-3/TRBV12-4 NA TGTGCCAGCACCCGGGGGGACCACTACGAGCAGTACTTC CASTRGDHYEQYF
TRBD2 TRBJ2-1 TRBV5-4 NA TGTGCCAGCAGCTTGGGTAGCGGGGATGCCAATGAGCAGTTCTTC CASSLGSGDANEQFF
NA TRBJ1-3 TRBV5-8 NA TGTGCCAGCAGCTTGGACCCCCACTCTGGAAACACCATATATTTT CASSLDPHSGNTIYF
NA TRBJ1-5 TRBV6-5 NA TGTGCCGGCGGGGGAGAGCAGCCCCAGCATTTT CAGGGEQPQHF
NA TRBJ1-4 TRBV4-2 NA TGTGCCAGCAGCCAGGGGGACACAACTAATGAAAAACTGTTTTTT CASSQGDTTNEKLFF
TRBD2 TRBJ2-2 TRBV28 NA TGTGCCAGCAGTGCGGGGGGCAACGCCGGGGAGCTGTTTTTT CASSAGGNAGELFF
NA TRBJ1-5 TRBV19 NA TGTGCCAGTAGTATTTGGAGCGGGGATCAGCCCCAGCATTTT CASSIWSGDQPQHF
NA TRBJ1-4 TRBV5-1 NA TGCGCCAGCAGCTTGGGAGCTAATGAAAAACTGTTTTTT CASSLGANEKLFF
NA TRBJ2-1 TRBV12-3/TRBV12-4 NA TGTGCCATTTTGAGCGGGGAGCAGTTCTTC CAILSGEQFF
NA TRBJ2-5 TRBV12-3/TRBV12-4 NA TGTGCCAGCAGTTCCAGAGGGACCCAGTACTTC CASSSRGTQYF
NA TRBJ2-3 TRBV12-5 NA TGTGCTAGTGGTTTGGGTACAGTAGATACGCAGTATTTT CASGLGTVDTQYF
NA TRBJ2-3 TRBV15 NA TGTGCCACCAGCAGAGATTGGGGAAAGGCACGAGATACGCAGTATTTT CATSRDWGKARDTQYF
TRBD1 TRBJ2-2 TRBV4-3 NA TGCGCCAGCAGCCAAGAGGAAGGACAGGGGAAGCTGTTTTTT CASSQEEGQGKLFF
NA TRBJ2-2 TRBV4-1 NA TGCGCCAGCAGCCTGGGACTCCTGAACACCGGGGAGCTGTTTTTT CASSLGLLNTGELFF
TRBD1 TRBJ1-2 TRBV29-1 once TGCAGCGTTGAAGGACAGGGGGCGCCGAGCAACTATGGCTACACCTTC CSVEGQGAPSNYGYTF
NA TRBJ2-7 TRBV6-2/TRBV6-3 once TGTGCCAGCAGTACTGACGTAGCGAAGCAGTACTTC CASSTDVAKQYF
TRBD2 TRBJ2-2 TRBV5-4 NA TGTGCCAGCAGCTTGGGACTAGCGGGGGGCCACACCGGGGAGCTGTTTTTT CASSLGLAGGHTGELFF
NA TRBJ2-3 TRBV25-1 NA TGTGCCAGCGGGACGGTAGGTACGCAGTATTTT CASGTVGTQYF
NA TRBJ1-2 TRBV7-2 NA TGTGCCAGCAGCTTTCGGGCCCGACGTACACATGGCTACACCTTC CASSFRARRTHGYTF
TRBD1 TRBJ1-1 TRBV7-2 once TGTGCCAGCAGCTTATTGGGACAGGGGGCTGAAGCTTTCTTT CASSLLGQGAEAFF
TRBD1 TRBJ1-6 TRBV3-1/TRBV3-2 NA TGTGCCACCCAGTACGGGACAGCTAATTCACCCCTCCACTTT CATQYGTANSPLHF
TRBD1 TRBJ2-1 TRBV5-5 NA TGTGCCAGCAGCTTGGATTTACAGGGGGCCCACAATGAGCAGTTCTTC CASSLDLQGAHNEQFF
TRBD2 TRBJ2-7 TRBV7-8 NA TGTGCCAGCAGCTTAAAGGGCGGGGGTACCTACGAGCAGTACTTC CASSLKGGGTYEQYF
NA TRBJ1-2 TRBV28 NA TGTGCCAGCAGTTTATCCCCGGTTTATGGCTACACCTTC CASSLSPVYGYTF
NA TRBJ2-2 TRBV24-1 NA TGTGCCACCAGTGACCCGGGGGGCCGAACCGGGGAGCTGTTTTTT CATSDPGGRTGELFF